This T cell receptor beta chain originates from a study of cytomegalovirus exposure and HLA in healthy donors. General study points: Sequences of the TCR beta chain were said to predict the HLA-A and HLA-B alleles of most subjects accurately.

Vbeta (60) and Jbeta (13) primers were used in the PCR. TCRdb keeps only in-frame clones here, not all; method: immunoSEQ multiplex PCR. The sample carries about 130,000 clones, roughly 79% recorded once. The germline gives CDR1 MGHDK, CDR2 SYGVNS. The length of the CDR3 is 16 residues. Trimming took off 5 bases at V and 0 bases at J, with 16 bases between the two ends. To note about this clone: Its specificity is unknown.

V and J are TRBV25-1 and TRBJ1-1; maybe TRBD1 (5 bases). The TCR was taken from a boy between 2 and 15 years old in good health and CMV-seronegative. Sequencing was done on a sample of PBMCs. CDR3 sequence reads: CASSTQGGGMNTEAFF. The CDR3 bases are TGTGCCAGCAGTACCCAGGGAGGTGGAATGAACACTGAAGCTTTCTTT.